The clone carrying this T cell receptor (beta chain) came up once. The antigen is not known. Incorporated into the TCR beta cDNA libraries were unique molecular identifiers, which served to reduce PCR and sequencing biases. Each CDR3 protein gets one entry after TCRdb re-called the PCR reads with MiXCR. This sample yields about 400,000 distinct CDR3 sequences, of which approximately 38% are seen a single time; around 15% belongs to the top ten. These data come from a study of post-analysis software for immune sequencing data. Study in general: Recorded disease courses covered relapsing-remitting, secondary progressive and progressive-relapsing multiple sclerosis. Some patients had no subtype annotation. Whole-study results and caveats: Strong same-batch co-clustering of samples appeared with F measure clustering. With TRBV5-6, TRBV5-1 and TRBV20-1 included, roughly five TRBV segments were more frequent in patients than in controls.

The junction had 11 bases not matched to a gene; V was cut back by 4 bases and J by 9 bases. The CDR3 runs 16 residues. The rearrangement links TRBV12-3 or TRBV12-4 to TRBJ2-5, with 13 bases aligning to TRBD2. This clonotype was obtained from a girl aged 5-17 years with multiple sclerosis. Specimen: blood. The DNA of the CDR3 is TGTGCCAGCAGTTCCGGACTAGCGGGGGCCCGGGAGGCCCAGTACTTC. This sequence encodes CASSSGLAGAREAQYF.